This section outlines one T cell receptor (beta chain) sequence together with its context. This sample is drawn from a study of control samples from healthy donors and cancer patients. With 5 bases removed from V and 4 bases from J, the gap between germline ends came to 12 bases. Germline loops: CDR1 SEHNR, CDR2 FQNEAQ (reference sequence). This CDR3 region has 13 residues. Sequencing used immunoSEQ multiplex PCR; TCRdb keeps in-frame clones, though not all of them. The data show about 150,000 clones, approximately 96% seen once. The genes are TRBV7-9 and TRBJ2-7; perhaps TRBD1 as D (6 bases). The specimen sequenced was blood. The origin of this receptor is a man aged 35 to 55 in good health. CDR3 DNA: TGTGCCAGCAGCCAGGGGACGGTATACGAGCAGTACTTC. Its translation is CASSQGTVYEQYF.